This TCR beta chain was sequenced during a study of chemoradiotherapy in HPV16-positive cancers. Overall study context: Candidate HPV-specific T-cell clones and common TCR motifs came from functional assays in two HPV16-positive patients.

Assay: immunoSEQ multiplex PCR; the TCRdb copy retains only in-frame clones and omits some. The sample shows some 1,500 clones, 70% to 90% of them seen only once. For this clone: Its specificity is not known.

The study's findings and limits: The functional HPV-specific definition rests on just a couple of HPV16-positive patients.

Germline CDR1 reads ENHRY; CDR2 reads SYGVKD. V dropped 2 bases and J dropped 6 bases, with 11 bases sitting between them. The CDR3 sequence is 14 residues long. Sample: tumor tissue, taken from a patient who underwent chemoradiotherapy. The clonotype was recovered from a human donor with HPV-associated anogenital cancer. This sequence joins TRBV10-3 and TRBJ1-5; D may be TRBD1 (5 bases). The DNA of the CDR3 is TGTGCCATCAGTGAGGAGGGGCAGGGTCAGCCCCAGCATTTT. It codes for CAISEEGQGQPQHF.